Each of the 25 T cell receptor beta chains below was sequenced from the same sample in a study of T cell repertoires in cytomegalovirus infection. TCRdb recomputed calls from the reads with MiXCR, one row per CDR3 protein. The sample has 600,000 to 800,000 distinct CDR3 sequences, approximately 25% seen once; the top ten hold roughly 8%. Specimen: CD8+ T cells from PBMCs. The receptors shown here come from a human donor in good health (CMV status not recorded). Some clones in this sample may be carry-over from other donors' samples.

The chain uses TRBV19 and TRBJ1-1, with unresolved D. Germline V gives CDR1 LNHDA, CDR2 SQIVND (reference sequence). There are 12 residues in the CDR3. V was clipped by 6 bases and J by 5 bases, with 10 bases between them. For the CDR3, the DNA is TGTGCCAGTAGGTCAGGATGGACTGAAGCTTTCTTT. Encoded protein: CASRSGWTEAFF.

The J gene is TRBJ2-1, the V gene TRBV23-1; possible D gene TRBD2, 6 bases. TRBV23-1 has ORF status, its function being uncertain. V was shortened by 2 bases and J by 0 bases, with 11 bases between the two germline ends. This CDR3 has 16 amino acids. The CDR3, as DNA: TGCGCCAGCAGTCAAACGTGGCGGGACTCCTACAATGAGCAGTTCTTC. This gives the protein CASSQTWRDSYNEQFF.

This chain connects TRBV28 to TRBJ1-5; 7 bases are a match to TRBD1. The V gene end was trimmed by 8 bases and the J gene end by 5 bases; junction bases not matched to a gene: 9. The germline CDR1 and CDR2 sequences are MDHEN and SYDVKM. This CDR3 is built from 14 residues. The CDR3 is CASYPTGPYQPQHF. The DNA of the CDR3 is TGTGCCAGCTACCCGACAGGGCCTTATCAGCCCCAGCATTTT. Full variable domain (missing parts from reference TRBV28 and TRBJ1-5): DVKVTQSSRYLVKRTGEKVFLECVQDMDHENMFWYRQDPGLGLRLIYFSYDVKMKEKGDIPEGYSVSREKKERFSLILESASTNQTSMYLCASYPTGPYQPQHFGDGTRLSIL.

To note about this clonotype: With a much larger clone just one base away, this may be a read error. This chain connects TRBV6-5 to TRBJ2-3; the D gene is possibly TRBD1 (5 bases). The germline V gene has CDR1 MNHEY and CDR2 SVGAGI. V was pared by 8 bases and J by 2 bases, with 17 bases between. This CDR3 region has 15 residues. CDR3 DNA: TGTGCCAGCGGGGCCGAGACGGCAGTCACAGATACGCAGTATTTT. Protein: CASGAETAVTDTQYF.

This clonotype occurred many times. The chain recombines TRBV6-5 with TRBJ2-5; maybe TRBD2 (6 bases). CDR1 is MNHEY and CDR2 is SVGAGI in the germline V gene. The V end was cut by 2 bases, the J end by 2 bases, with 12 bases between. This CDR3 contains 15 residues. The CDR3 reads CASSYGGTDQETQYF. Here the CDR3 DNA reads TGTGCCAGCAGTTACGGAGGGACGGATCAAGAGACCCAGTACTTC.

This clonotype has at least ten counts. The CDR3 DNA reads TGTGCCAGCAGCGCCGGAGGAAACACCATATATTTT. It encodes CASSAGGNTIYF. This chain connects TRBV7-2 to TRBJ1-3; unclear D gene. The germline CDR1 and CDR2 sequences are SGHTA and FQGNSA. The CDR3 contains 12 residues. V lost 5 bases, J lost 4 bases, and 6 bases lay in between.

The gene calls are TRBV4-2 and TRBJ2-3; D gene uncertain. The germline V gene encodes CDR1 LGHNA and CDR2 YNFKEQ. Trimming took 0 bases from V and 0 from J, leaving 7 bases between them. The CDR3 runs to 15 residues. DNA for the CDR3: TGTGCCAGCAGCCAAGAAGGGTGCAGCACAGATACGCAGTATTTT. It codes for CASSQEGCSTDTQYF.

This clonotype showed up many times. The rearrangement joins TRBV27 to TRBJ2-1; no clear D. The V gene lost 1 base and the J gene lost 6 bases, with 4 bases spanning the gap. Germline assignment: CDR1 MNHEY and CDR2 SMNVEV (reference sequence). CDR3 length: 12 residues. The CDR3 DNA sequence: TGTGCCAGCAGTTTATTCGGCAATGAGCAGTTCTTC. Translation: CASSLFGNEQFF.

This clonotype occurred many times. The V and J genes are TRBV6-6 and TRBJ1-4; no firm D call. V lost 4 bases and J lost 6, with 15 bases in between. The CDR3 is 15 amino acids. The germline V gene encodes CDR1 MNHNY and CDR2 SVGAGI (reference sequence). The CDR3 DNA reads TGTGCCAGCAGTTTCGCACCTCCTAGGCATGAAAAACTGTTTTTT. This encodes CASSFAPPRHEKLFF.

With respect to this clonotype: Its ends do not fully match the called genes, so a read error is possible. In nucleotides, the CDR3 is TGCCGCGTTGAAGTCCTAACTGGGGGAGGGGAAATCAACTATGGCTACACCTTC. Its protein is CRVEVLTGGGEINYGYTF. This chain joins TRBV29-1 and TRBJ1-2; tentative D call: TRBD1 (5 bases). This CDR3 is 18 amino acids long. Per the germline V gene, CDR1 is SQVTM and CDR2 is ANQGSEA.

The sample holds a few counts of this clonotype. V is TRBV14 and J is TRBJ1-4; tentatively, D is TRBD1 (5 bases). The germline V and J ends were trimmed by 3 bases and 8 bases, with 16 bases remaining between them. Germline CDR1 is SGHDN and CDR2 is FVKESK. The CDR3 contains 15 residues. DNA of the CDR3: TGTGCCAGCAGCCAGGGGCTGCCCTGGAGGGAAAAACTGTTTTTT. Its translation is CASSQGLPWREKLFF.

V gene TRBV29-1 combines with J gene TRBJ2-1; weak D call: TRBD2 (6 bases). From germline, CDR1 is SQVTM and CDR2 ANQGSEA. Trimming took off 7 bases at V and 0 bases at J, with 10 bases between the two ends. This CDR3 is built from 13 residues. The CDR3 bases are TGCAGCGCCGCGGGGACCTCCTACAATGAGCAGTTCTTC. It is translated as CSAAGTSYNEQFF.

Many counts were recorded for this clonotype. The rearrangement links TRBV7-8 to TRBJ2-7, with TRBD1 matching over 10 bases. V shed 3 bases and J 0 bases; nucleotides not matched to a gene: 2. Looked up from germline, CDR1 is SGHVS and CDR2 is FQNEAQ. CDR3 size: 15 residues. CDR3 protein: CASSFRTGGSYEQYF. DNA for the CDR3: TGTGCCAGCAGCTTCAGGACAGGGGGCTCCTACGAGCAGTACTTC.

Remarks on this clonotype: A read error is likely here: a far larger clone is one base away. V gene TRBV7-4 combines with J gene TRBJ2-3; D uncertain. This CDR3 has 12 amino acids. Looked up from germline, CDR1 is SGHVT and CDR2 is SQSDAQ. V was cut by 5 bases and J by 2 bases, with 5 bases left in between. The CDR3 DNA reads TGTGCCAGCAGCATAGACACAGATACGCAGTATTTT. Translation: CASSIDTDTQYF. The full variable domain, with the rest looked up from reference TRBV7-4 and TRBJ2-3, is GAGVSQSPRYKVAKRGRDVALRCDSISGHVTLYWYRQTLGQGSEVLTYSQSDAQRDKSGRPSGRFSAERPERSVSTLKIQRTEQGDSAVYLCASSIDTDTQYFGPGTRLTVL.

Note on this clonotype: This could be a read error, since a much larger clone is one nucleotide away. The V and J genes are TRBV7-3 and TRBJ1-4; D unresolved. V lost 11 bases and J lost 4, with 14 bases in between. Germline CDR1 SGHTA, CDR2 FQGTGA. CDR3 length: 13 amino acids. The chain's CDR3 is CAGTSHLNEKLFF. The CDR3 nucleotides are TGTGCCGGCACCTCCCACCTTAATGAAAAACTGTTTTTT.

This clonotype was detected only a few times. The V and J genes are TRBV6-2 or TRBV6-3 and TRBJ2-1, with 13 bases matching TRBD2. The length of the CDR3 is 17 residues. CDR1 is MNHEY and CDR2 is SVGEGT in the germline V gene. With 0 bases clipped from V and 9 bases from J, the junction kept 8 bases outside the gene matches. The DNA for the CDR3 is TGTGCCAGCAGTTACTCTGGACTAGCGGGGGCTGAGGGTGAGCAGTTCTTC. Its translation: CASSYSGLAGAEGEQFF.

This clonotype was seen repeatedly, ten times or more. The chain recombines TRBV12-3 or TRBV12-4 with TRBJ1-1; D unclear. The CDR3 has 15 amino acids. Trimming left V 3 bases short and J 1 base short, with 12 bases between. DNA of the CDR3: TGTGCCAGCAGTTTCCCCCCGCTCGCGAACACTGAAGCTTTCTTT. As protein: CASSFPPLANTEAFF.

This chain connects TRBV6-2 or TRBV6-3 to TRBJ2-2; TRBD1 might be the D (7 bases). The germline gives CDR1 MNHEY, CDR2 SVGEGT. This CDR3 has 16 residues. V lost 0 bases and J lost 6, with 14 bases in between. CDR3 loop: CASSYSTVRGAGELFF. DNA for the CDR3: TGTGCCAGCAGTTACTCGACGGTCAGGGGGGCCGGGGAGCTGTTTTTT.

This clonotype came up a few times. J is TRBJ1-5 and V is TRBV25-1, with 7 bases fitting TRBD1. Germline V lookup: CDR1 MGHDK, CDR2 SYGVNS. CDR3 length equals 12 residues. With V trimmed by 10 bases and J by 1 base, 1 base remained unmatched. The CDR3 region is CATQGSNQPQHF. CDR3 DNA: TGTGCCACACAGGGGAGCAATCAGCCCCAGCATTTT.

This chain connects TRBV20-1 to TRBJ1-2; no reliable D call. Germline assignment: CDR1 DFQATT and CDR2 SNEGSKA (reference sequence). The CDR3 covers 14 residues. V was pared by 6 bases and J by 5 bases, with 19 bases between. The CDR3 region is CSAPKSILRYGYTF. The CDR3, as DNA: TGCAGTGCCCCTAAATCGATCCTCCGATATGGCTACACCTTC.

Turning to this clonotype: A much larger clone differs by one base, so this may be a read error. The chain employs TRBV6-2 or TRBV6-3 and TRBJ2-5; 7 nucleotides match TRBD1. The J call is doubtful: the DNA matches TRBJ2-1 better. CDR3 size: 15 residues. The germline V gene has CDR1 MNHEY and CDR2 SVGEGT. DNA for the CDR3: TGTGCCAGCGTCCGGACAGGCCAGTACCAAGAGACCCAGTTCTTC. It translates to CASVRTGQYQETQFF.

This clonotype was observed many times. The chain carries TRBV7-2 and TRBJ1-1; possible D gene TRBD1, 6 bases. From germline, CDR1 is SGHTA and CDR2 FQGNSA. Trimming took off 3 bases at V and 1 base at J, with 9 bases between the two ends. There are 14 residues in the CDR3. CDR3: CASSFWDKNTEAFF. The CDR3 DNA follows: TGTGCCAGCAGCTTTTGGGACAAGAACACTGAAGCTTTCTTT.

The genes are TRBV7-4 and TRBJ1-1; D is perhaps TRBD1 (6 bases). V dropped 5 bases and J dropped 0 bases, with 22 bases sitting between them. The CDR3 consists of 18 residues. Germline V gives CDR1 SGHVT, CDR2 SQSDAQ. CDR3 bases: TGTGCCAGCAGCCCGACGTTGTGGGGGGCGCGGATGAACACTGAAGCTTTCTTT. Translating gives CASSPTLWGARMNTEAFF.

This clonotype was detected many times. The CDR3 is CASSPLTRAVRELFF. The DNA for the CDR3 is TGTGCCAGCAGCCCACTTACGAGGGCAGTGCGGGAGCTGTTTTTT. The V gene is TRBV7-3, the J gene TRBJ2-2; perhaps TRBD2 as D (5 bases). V was clipped by 5 bases and J by 9 bases, with 19 bases between them. The CDR3 has 15 residues. Germline V lookup: CDR1 SGHTA, CDR2 FQGTGA.

This clonotype showed up many times. This chain connects TRBV7-8 to TRBJ2-2; D tentatively fits TRBD1 or TRBD2 (5 bases each). V was cut by 2 bases and J by 0 bases, with 16 bases left in between. CDR1 is SGHVS, CDR2 FQNEAQ, per germline. The CDR3 is made up of 18 amino acids. CDR3 bases: TGTGCCAGCAGCTTAAGGTCCGGCAGGGAGTCGAACACCGGGGAGCTGTTTTTT. Its translation is CASSLRSGRESNTGELFF.